One and the same sample provided the 20 T cell receptor beta chains below, sequenced in a study of CD8+CD57+ T cells in acquired aplastic anemia (dated by TCRdb to the late 2010s). TCRdb lists the instrument as Illumina HiSeq 2000. Profiling of TCR beta VDJ combinations and CDR3 sequences used genomic DNA as the template. TCRdb cleaned the public reads at Q25 with fastp, built clones with MiXCR and kept in-frame beta chains. Entries that share a CDR3 protein sequence are merged under the most common genes and DNA. This sample gives about 120,000 distinct CDR3 sequences in total; 58% of them show up just once. The top ten constitute roughly 30% of the sample. Flow cytometry had shown CD8+CD57+ cell expansion in the patients selected for sequencing. The sample comprised sorted CD4+, CD8+, or CD8+CD57+ T cells (not recorded which) from PBMCs. The receptors here all came from a human donor with aplastic anemia.

The rearrangement links TRBV20-1 to TRBJ2-1; D is uncertain. CDR3 length: 13 residues. CDR1 DFQATT and CDR2 SNEGSKA come from the germline V gene (reference sequence). The V end was cut by 0 bases, the J end by 9 bases, with 12 bases between. The CDR3 is CSARDKAPGEQFF. For the CDR3, the DNA is TGCAGTGCTAGAGATAAGGCTCCGGGTGAGCAGTTCTTC.

The chain combines TRBV30 with TRBJ1-6; D perhaps matches TRBD1 (6 bases). From germline, CDR1 is GTSNPN and CDR2 SVGIG (reference sequence). The V end lost 2 bases, the J end lost 10 bases, and 18 bases lay between the germline ends. This CDR3 is 15 amino acids long. CDR3 sequence (DNA): TGTGCCTGGAGTACCCTGGAGGGGGGAGACTCACCCCTCCACTTT. Residues: CAWSTLEGGDSPLHF. Drawing the rest from reference TRBV30 and TRBJ1-6, the complete variable domain is SQTIHQWPATLVQPVGSPLSLECTVEGTSNPNLYWYRQAAGRGLQLLFYSVGIGQISSEVPQNLSASRPQDRQFILSSKKLLLSDSGFYLCAWSTLEGGDSPLHFGNGTRLTVT.

V gene TRBV7-2 combines with J gene TRBJ1-2, with TRBD1 matching over 7 bases. The V segment lost 5 bases and the J segment 4 bases; nucleotides outside the gene matches: 7. This CDR3 is 14 amino acids long. Germline lookup yields CDR1 SGHTA and CDR2 FQGNSA. The CDR3 coding sequence is TGTGCCAGCAGCCGAGATACAGGGGTCTATGGCTACACCTTC. This translates into CASSRDTGVYGYTF.

The V gene is TRBV29-1, the J gene TRBJ1-3; D perhaps matches TRBD1 (6 bases). CDR1 and CDR2 from the germline V gene are SQVTM and ANQGSEA. The CDR3 runs 16 residues. The V end was cut by 0 bases, the J end by 0 bases, with 12 bases between. CDR3 coding DNA: TGCAGCGTTGAAGACCCAGGGGACCTCTCTGGAAACACCATATATTTT. Amino acid sequence: CSVEDPGDLSGNTIYF.

The table lists this clonotype with a count of one. The CDR3 carries no conserved terminal phenylalanine or tryptophan, so it likely arises from a read error. Because the CDR3's place on the DNA is in doubt, the DNA is left out and the CDR3 is given as listed by TCRdb. The V and J genes are TRBV7-9 and TRBJ2-7; the table calls TRBD2, which could not be checked here. Germline CDR1 SEHNR, CDR2 FQNEAQ (reference sequence). The CDR3 is 8 amino acids long, termini counted. CDR3: CASSGWTS.

The chain carries TRBV4-1 and TRBJ2-3; TRBD2 agrees at 8 bases. The CDR3 has 15 amino acids. CDR1 and CDR2 from the germline V gene are MGHRA and YSYEKL. V shed 4 bases, J shed 4 bases, and the junction held 7 bases outside the gene matches. The CDR3: CASSPLAGGADTQYF. In DNA form, the CDR3 reads TGCGCCAGCAGCCCCTTGGCGGGAGGCGCAGATACGCAGTATTTT.

The V and J genes are TRBV25-1 and TRBJ1-2; 9 bases fit TRBD1. The CDR3 runs 15 residues. Losses at the gene ends were 2 bases for V and 3 bases for J; bases not matched to a gene: 4. Per germline, CDR1 MGHDK and CDR2 SYGVNS. The CDR3 DNA reads as TGTGCCAGCAGTGAACCCGGGGACAGGGACTATGGCTACACCTTC. Translation gives CASSEPGDRDYGYTF.

This clonotype was recorded only once. The rearrangement joins TRBV6-5 to TRBJ2-7; D call uncertain. Germline V gene sequence: CDR1 MNHEY, CDR2 SVGAGI. V was trimmed by 0 bases and J by 5 bases, leaving 8 bases between them. The CDR3 has 13 residues. The CDR3 region is CASSYSGSHEQYF. The CDR3, as DNA: TGTGCCAGCAGTTACTCAGGGTCCCACGAGCAGTACTTC.

This clonotype has at least ten counts. The CDR3 sequence is CAWRAGNYEQYF. The CDR3 coding sequence is TGTGCCTGGAGGGCAGGGAACTACGAGCAGTACTTC. J is TRBJ2-7 and V is TRBV30, with D possibly TRBD1 on 5 matching bases. The V and J ends lost 3 bases and 3 bases respectively, with 9 bases between them. The CDR3 length is 12 residues. Germline V gives CDR1 GTSNPN, CDR2 SVGIG (reference sequence).

This clonotype appeared once. Mismatch with germline at one junction end may stem from a read error. The J gene is TRBJ2-7, the V gene TRBV7-6; D not resolved. Germline V CDR1 and CDR2: SGHVS, FNYEAQ. CDR3 size: 13 residues. The CDR3 coding sequence is TGCGCCAGCAGCCTAGGGAAGGCCTACGAGCAGTACTTC. Residues: CASSLGKAYEQYF. The entire variable domain, with the rest obtained from reference TRBV7-6 and TRBJ2-7, is as follows: GAGVSQSPRYKVTKRGQDVALRCDPISGHVSLYWYRQALGQGPEFLTYFNYEAQQDKSGLPNDRFSAERPEGSISTLTIQRTEQRDSAMYRCASSLGKAYEQYFGPGTRLTVT.

Only a few counts were recorded for this clonotype. V gene TRBV15 combines with J gene TRBJ2-7; 10 bases are shared with TRBD1. This CDR3 comprises 16 residues. J gave up 2 bases and V 8 bases, and 12 bases lay outside the gene matches. Germline CDR1 reads LNHNV; CDR2 reads YYDKDF (reference sequence). The CDR3 here is CATGSTRTGGTYEQYF. Written as DNA, the CDR3 is TGTGCCACCGGATCCACGCGGACAGGGGGGACCTACGAGCAGTACTTC.

Points on this clonotype: This may arise from a read error, as a much more abundant clone is one base away. This chain joins TRBV5-6 and TRBJ1-5, with a possible D match to TRBD1 (5 bases). The CDR3 is 16 amino acids. V shed 2 bases and J shed 2 bases, with 14 bases lying between them. Germline lookup yields CDR1 SGHDT and CDR2 YYEEEE. CDR3 sequence reads: CASSFSQGGGNQPQHF. CDR3 bases: TGTGCCAGCAGCTTTTCTCAGGGAGGGGGCAATCAGCCCCAGCATTTT.

The J gene is TRBJ2-7, the V gene TRBV9; 8 bases fit TRBD2. The CDR3 runs to 13 residues. The germline V gene encodes CDR1 SGDLS and CDR2 YYNGEE. With 3 bases clipped from V and 3 bases from J, the junction kept 2 bases outside the gene matches. The CDR3 loop is CASSGTSSYEQYF. DNA for the CDR3: TGTGCCAGCAGCGGGACTAGCAGCTACGAGCAGTACTTC. The variable domain in full, completed from reference TRBV9 and TRBJ2-7, reads DSGVTQTPKHLITATGQRVTLRCSPRSGDLSVYWYQQSLDQGLQFLIQYYNGEERAKGNILERFSAQQFPDLHSELNLSSLELGDSALYFCASSGTSSYEQYFGPGTRLTVT.

The genes are TRBV29-1 and TRBJ2-5, with D uncertain. With 4 bases removed from V and 7 bases from J, the gap between germline ends came to 13 bases. Germline V gives CDR1 SQVTM, CDR2 ANQGSEA. The CDR3 consists of 12 residues. The CDR3 region is CSVAKAGGTQYF. The DNA of the CDR3 is TGCAGCGTTGCTAAAGCCGGCGGGACCCAGTACTTC.

The gene calls are TRBV29-1 and TRBJ2-6; D call uncertain. Germline V CDR1 and CDR2: SQVTM, ANQGSEA. CDR3 length: 15 amino acids. Trimming removed 4 bases from V and 0 bases from J, with 10 bases in between. This CDR3 reads CSVVVTSSGANVLTF. DNA of the CDR3: TGCAGCGTTGTAGTTACCTCCTCTGGGGCCAACGTCCTGACTTTC.

The V gene is TRBV19, the J gene TRBJ1-2; D gene ambiguous. Trimming removed 5 bases from V and 0 bases from J, with 10 bases in between. The CDR3 has 14 residues. Per germline, CDR1 LNHDA and CDR2 SQIVND (reference sequence). The CDR3 DNA sequence: TGTGCCAGTAGTGGTGGGAAGACTAACTATGGCTACACCTTC. This translates into CASSGGKTNYGYTF. Combining the CDR3 with reference TRBV19 and TRBJ1-2 gives the whole variable domain DGGITQSPKYLFRKEGQNVTLSCEQNLNHDAMYWYRQDPGQGLRLIYYSQIVNDFQKGDIAEGYSVSREKKESFPLTVTSAQKNPTAFYLCASSGGKTNYGYTFGSGTRLTVV.

Details on this clonotype: One end of the junction is discordant with germline, which a read error may explain. CDR3 loop: CTSSSSPREPAYEQYF. The CDR3 DNA is TGTACCAGCAGCTCGTCACCCAGGGAGCCGGCCTACGAGCAGTACTTC. The chain is built from TRBV10-2 and TRBJ2-7, with D perhaps being TRBD1 or TRBD2 (5 bases each). This CDR3 is built from 16 residues. The germline V gene has CDR1 WSHSY and CDR2 SAAADI.

To note about this clonotype: It may be a read error: a sequence one base away is much more abundant. This chain connects TRBV11-1 to TRBJ2-3; D possibly corresponds to TRBD2 (5 bases). The germline V gene encodes CDR1 SGHAT and CDR2 FQDESV (reference sequence). The ends were cut back, 5 bases at V and 2 bases at J, with 17 bases in the middle. This CDR3 is built from 16 residues. CDR3 bases: TGTGCCAGCAGCCCAGGAAGCGGACCGTTCACAGATACGCAGTATTTT. Its protein product is CASSPGSGPFTDTQYF.

The gene calls are TRBV12-3 or TRBV12-4 and TRBJ1-2; 10 nucleotides align to TRBD1. The length of the CDR3 is 13 residues. Germline trimming cut 6 bases from V and 2 bases from J; bases unmatched to any gene: 0. This chain's CDR3 is CASRGQGNYGYTF. The DNA of the CDR3 is TGTGCCAGCAGGGGACAGGGGAACTATGGCTACACCTTC.

The genes are TRBV10-3 and TRBJ1-1; possibly TRBD1 for D (5 bases). The germline gives CDR1 ENHRY, CDR2 SYGVKD. The CDR3 is made up of 14 amino acids. Trimming pared 9 bases from V and 4 bases from J, leaving 18 bases between. Here the CDR3 DNA reads TGTGCCATTGTAGCGGGGGAACGGATCACTGAAGCTTTCTTT. Its translation is CAIVAGERITEAFF.